Sequencing of this T cell receptor beta chain was carried out in a study of T cell clonality in common variable immunodeficiency (dated by TCRdb to between 2014 and 2017). Broad study findings and their caveats: TCRbeta clonality was higher in CVID subjects than in healthy controls (t-test p = 0.018), and the increase was most characteristic of about a third of subjects. Correlations between repertoire features and clinical complications were limited by patient heterogeneity within the CVID cohort. Despite equal DNA input, controls averaged approximately 84,000 unique sequences per sample versus around 32,000 in CVID samples. CVID TCRbeta sequences reportedly showed fewer deletions and N-nucleotide insertions and lacked highly modified clones with 13 or more V deletions. Fewer TCRbeta clones were shared among CVID subjects than among healthy controls (p < 0.0001). According to the authors, figuring out what caused the increased clonality in CVID would require sequencing the repertoires of T cell subpopulations.

A distance of 20 bases separates the germline ends of V and J, which lose 2 bases and 0 bases respectively. From the cysteine through the phenylalanine, the CDR3 covers 18 amino acids. The DNA covers only part of the CDR3, 45 bases in frame from base 1. CDR1 and CDR2 (DFQATT, SNEGSKA) derive from the germline V gene (reference sequence). For sequencing, equivalent amounts of genomic DNA were input from CVID and control samples. For every sample, a 60 bp segment covering the rearranged TCRbeta CDR3 region was amplified and then sequenced. The immunoSEQ assay, a bias-corrected multiplex PCR combined with high-throughput sequencing, was used for TCRbeta amplification. The authors' analysis ran thus. Each unique nucleotide sequence was treated as a clone and annotated with V, D and J genes, copy number and frequency. Sequences were labeled productive if in frame, and non-productive if out of frame or containing stop codons. As previously described, Shannon's entropy was used to calculate clonality. The predicted amino acid sequences of productive clones were used to derive mean CDR3 Kyte-Doolittle hydropathy. Hierarchical clustering of scaled V gene usage was performed with the R hclust function using Manhattan distance and complete linkage. Clone sharing by CDR3 amino acid sequence was assessed by resampling 12 repertoires per group over 100 rounds. The repertoires were screened for roughly 70 published EBV-specific TCRbeta sequences and some 230 published CMV-specific TCRbeta sequences. After two CVID samples that produced fewer than 10,000 sequences were dropped from the analysis, around 41 CVID repertoires remained. This is the immuneACCESS table as TCRdb keeps it, with only in-frame sequences that have V and J called. A part of the clones is gone; compared with another copy, unresolved V genes explain less than half, and the rest is unexplained. The V and J calls and clone size are taken from that table; D and trimming were inferred from the DNA. This sample shows about 52,000 clones, and none of them turns up only once. About 2% of the sample rests with the top ten.

This clone was seen many times. The specificity of this receptor is unknown. The DNA ends 3 residues before the CDR3 does, and the rest of the CDR3 is filled in from the germline J gene. Most CVID patients and most healthy controls were of Caucasian heritage. From each donor, about 5 to 8.5 ml of heparinized peripheral whole blood was collected. Genomic DNA from adults with common variable immune deficiency (CVID) and from healthy adult controls was used to sequence TCRbeta CDR3 repertoires. A total of 22 healthy adult volunteers (12 female and 10 male; age range roughly 23 to 66 years, mean age approximately 34) were included in the control group. Diluted blood was density-centrifuged over Hypaque 1077 or Ficoll-Paque to isolate peripheral blood mononuclear cells. Genomic DNA was obtained from unsorted mononuclear cells through either Qiagen column purification or a centrifugation-based method.

This TCR came from a person aged 18 to 75 in good health. The sample was peripheral blood mononuclear cells. The rearrangement joined TRBV20-1 to TRBJ2-1; TRBD2 is perhaps the D gene, given 7 matching bases. Partial CDR3 DNA: TGCAGTGCTAGAACGGGGGGCATTAGAGTCGGCTCCTACAATGAG. Translated, this gives CSARTGGIRVGSYNE. The complete CDR3 protein is CSARTGGIRVGSYNEQFF.